Listed below are T cell receptor beta chains from one sample, sequenced in a study of cytomegalovirus exposure and HLA in healthy donors. Produced via immunoSEQ multiplex PCR; TCRdb's table is partial and in-frame only. The data show around 150,000 clones, about 88% seen once. Sequenced sample: PBMCs. The source of these receptors is a man younger than 30 in good health and CMV-seropositive. CDR3s include the opening cysteine and the closing phenylalanine or tryptophan.

TRBV7-2	TRBJ1-1	CATSVVGATEAFF
TRBV7-2	TRBJ1-2	CASSLVPTGGNANYGYTF
TRBV6-1	TRBJ1-1	CASSGGVGFGAFF
TRBV27	TRBJ1-5	CASSLSGTLSNQPQHF
TRBV4-3	TRBJ2-7	CASSQDASFSSYEQYF
TRBV9	TRBJ2-3	CASSVDPGTSTDTQYF
TRBV30	TRBJ1-3	CARQEGGATGNTIYF
TRBV7-9	TRBJ1-5	CASSPLGTGINQPQHF
TRBV5-6	TRBJ1-2	CASSLKIYYGYTF
TRBV11-2	TRBJ2-7	CASTSAGQGLYEQYF
TRBV19	TRBJ2-7	CASSAGPGPSYEQYF
TRBV6-5	TRBJ2-2	CASSQATGELFF
TRBV20-1	TRBJ1-1	CSARSPEAFF
TRBV6-1	TRBJ2-5	CASSEQGQETQYF
TRBV2	TRBJ2-2	CASSPTEGAPGELFF
TRBV10-3	TRBJ2-1	CAISGLAGPNNEQFF
TRBV7-2	TRBJ2-3	CASSLEVAGADTQYF
TRBV5-1	TRBJ2-1	CASSLFGQGMEQFF
TRBV6-5	TRBJ1-6	CASSYQGVNSPLHF
TRBV4-3	TRBJ2-7	CASSQGYSGYEQYF
TRBV11-2	TRBJ1-2	CASSLGRGYGYTF
TRBV9	TRBJ2-1	CASSVNSGPYNEQFF
TRBV9	TRBJ2-3	CASSDGLGGQDTQYF
TRBV6-1	TRBJ1-3	CASSEYRIGSGNTIYF
TRBV10-3	TRBJ2-1	CAISPVGGEQFF
TRBV2	TRBJ2-5	CASSSSGVRETQYF
TRBV9	TRBJ1-1	CASSPAGALNTEAFF
TRBV7-2	TRBJ2-3	CASSSRTSGGFSTDTQYF
TRBV6-5	TRBJ1-4	CASRDRLYEKLFF
TRBV9	TRBJ1-2	CASSETGAGYGYTF
TRBV6-6	TRBJ2-7	CASSTPDRGRFWEQYF
TRBV19	TRBJ1-2	CASGTGGGGYTF
TRBV5-1	TRBJ2-3	CASSLSQGPDTQYF
TRBV11-2	TRBJ2-2	CASSRGGGANTGELFF
TRBV5-6	TRBJ2-2	CASSLGLLGAATGELFF
TRBV7-8	TRBJ2-7	CASSIGSGTYEQYF
TRBV19	TRBJ1-3	CASSIKGSSGNTIYF
TRBV6-1	TRBJ2-2	CASSADRGQGGELFF
TRBV11-3	TRBJ2-6	CASSLGQASGANVLTF
TRBV11-3	TRBJ1-4	CASSLGNRGGLREKLFF
TRBV6-4	TRBJ2-2	CASSPGTGNTGELFF
TRBV29-1	TRBJ2-4	CSANRGLGNIQYF
TRBV10-3	TRBJ1-2	CAISERQGYYGYTF
TRBV5-1	TRBJ2-7	CASSLALAGGEQYF
TRBV7-2	TRBJ2-5	CASSTGLAGGQETQYF
TRBV10-3	TRBJ1-6	CAISEQGVSSPLHF
TRBV9	TRBJ2-3	CASSSGTSTDTQYF
TRBV30	TRBJ2-5	CAWSAGTIQETQYF
TRBV5-4	TRBJ1-1	CASSYGTATEAFF
TRBV5-6	TRBJ1-5	CASSLGGVNQPQHF
TRBV7-2	TRBJ2-2	CASSLIGRGELFF